The next 29 T cell receptor beta chains were all read from a single sample in a study of cytomegalovirus exposure and HLA in healthy donors. Only in-frame clones appear in the TCRdb table, and some are missing; sequencing was by immunoSEQ multiplex PCR. The table has around 130,000 clones, roughly 89% seen once. Sample: PBMCs. The receptor set was obtained from a man aged 30 to 45 in good health and CMV-seronegative.

The J gene is TRBJ2-3, the V gene TRBV9; TRBD2 matches at 10 bases. CDR3 length: 17 amino acids. Germline loops: CDR1 SGDLS, CDR2 YYNGEE. The junction had 10 bases not matched to a gene; V was cut back by 4 bases and J by 2 bases. The CDR3 reads CASSPRGAGGPTDTQYF. The CDR3 nucleotides read TGTGCCAGCAGCCCCCGAGGAGCGGGGGGGCCCACAGATACGCAGTATTTT.

The chain employs TRBV9 and TRBJ2-2, with 7 positions matching TRBD1. Germline CDR1 and CDR2: SGDLS and YYNGEE. The ends lost 0 bases at V and 3 bases at J; junction bases unmatched: 5. The CDR3 runs to 16 residues. CDR3 amino acids: CASSVDLGQYTGELFF. The CDR3 region has the DNA TGTGCCAGCAGCGTAGATCTGGGACAGTACACCGGGGAGCTGTTTTTT.

The chain links TRBV2 to TRBJ2-7; D is perhaps TRBD2 (6 bases). CDR1 is SNHLY and CDR2 is FYNNEI in the germline V gene. This CDR3 is 12 amino acids long. The V and J ends lost 6 bases and 6 bases respectively, with 12 bases between them. CDR3 region: CASRPLGGEQYF. DNA of the CDR3: TGTGCCAGCAGGCCCCTCGGGGGCGAGCAGTACTTC.

The chain recombines TRBV6-5 with TRBJ1-5; TRBD1 aligns across 7 bases. Germline CDR1 is MNHEY and CDR2 is SVGAGI. V shed 10 bases, J shed 8 bases, and the junction held 14 bases outside the gene matches. The CDR3 consists of 14 residues. CDR3 residues: CATAPRQGVEPQHF. The CDR3 nucleotides are TGTGCCACCGCCCCCCGACAGGGAGTGGAGCCCCAGCATTTT.

This chain links TRBV27 with TRBJ2-7, with a tentative D call TRBD1 (6 bases). The germline gives CDR1 MNHEY, CDR2 SMNVEV (reference sequence). CDR3 length equals 14 residues. The ends were cut back, 2 bases at V and 1 base at J, with 9 bases in the middle. The CDR3 loop is CASSLRTASYEQYF. The CDR3, as DNA: TGTGCCAGCAGTTTACGGACAGCATCCTACGAGCAGTACTTC.

This clone was observed a few times. The rearrangement uses TRBV7-9 and TRBJ2-3; 8 bases map to TRBD1. Trimming removed 8 bases from V and 4 bases from J; junction bases left unmatched: 11. Germline V gene sequence: CDR1 SEHNR, CDR2 FQNEAQ (reference sequence). This CDR3 region has 15 residues. The CDR3 loop reads CASGPGTGVADTQYF. The CDR3 coding sequence is TGTGCCAGCGGACCGGGGACAGGTGTTGCAGATACGCAGTATTTT.

The V gene is TRBV7-8, the J gene TRBJ1-1; a weak D match, TRBD1 (5 bases). The length of the CDR3 is 15 residues. Germline-derived CDR1 and CDR2 are SGHVS and FQNEAQ. With 4 bases removed from V and 2 bases from J, the gap between germline ends came to 14 bases. The CDR3 DNA sequence: TGTGCCAGCAGCTCCAAGCGACGGACAAACACTGAAGCTTTCTTT. The encoded protein is CASSSKRRTNTEAFF.

The V call is TRBV4-2, the J call TRBJ2-7; 7 bases align to TRBD1. The CDR3 runs to 16 residues. The trim removed 3 bases at V and 0 bases at J, leaving 8 bases unmatched. Looked up from germline, CDR1 is LGHNA and CDR2 is YNFKEQ. CDR3 amino acids: CASSQGSGTASYEQYF. In nucleotides, the CDR3 is TGTGCCAGCAGCCAGGGATCCGGGACAGCCTCCTACGAGCAGTACTTC.

The chain is built from TRBV29-1 and TRBJ2-1, with TRBD1 matching over 9 bases. The CDR3 contains 18 residues. CDR1 SQVTM and CDR2 ANQGSEA come from the germline V gene. The V segment lost 2 bases and the J segment 1 base; nucleotides outside the gene matches: 12. This CDR3 is CSVELTGTGIRSYNEQFF. The CDR3 nucleotides read TGCAGCGTTGAACTAACCGGGACAGGGATAAGGTCCTACAATGAGCAGTTCTTC.

In DNA, the CDR3 is TGTGCCAGCAGTTTAAATGGGCGCGAGCAGTACTTC. Translated, it gives CASSLNGREQYF. The chain uses TRBV27 and TRBJ2-7; D unresolved. Trimming removed 2 bases at V and 6 bases at J, with 8 bases between. The CDR3 consists of 12 residues. Germline V lookup: CDR1 MNHEY, CDR2 SMNVEV (reference sequence).

This sequence joins TRBV7-9 and TRBJ1-1; no reliable D call. Deletions cut 5 bases from V and 1 base from J, with 11 bases between. The germline gives CDR1 SEHNR, CDR2 FQNEAQ (reference sequence). The CDR3 has 14 amino acids. The CDR3 region has the DNA TGTGCCAGCAGCCCGAGGGATTCGAACACTGAAGCTTTCTTT. Translating it yields CASSPRDSNTEAFF. The complete variable domain, with remaining parts taken from reference TRBV7-9 and TRBJ1-1, reads DTGVSQNPRHKITKRGQNVTFRCDPISEHNRLYWYRQTLGQGPEFLTYFQNEAQLEKSRLLSDRFSAERPKGSFSTLEIQRTEQGDSAMYLCASSPRDSNTEAFFGQGTRLTVV.

The chain combines TRBV19 with TRBJ2-7; TRBD1 aligns across 9 bases. The CDR3 is 18 amino acids. The junction had 18 bases not matched to a gene; V was cut back by 6 bases and J by 3 bases. Germline CDR1 and CDR2: LNHDA and SQIVND (reference sequence). The CDR3 is CASSPGVTGQGSFYEQYF. DNA of the CDR3: TGTGCCAGTAGCCCCGGAGTTACGGGACAGGGCTCCTTCTACGAGCAGTACTTC.

The rearrangement joins TRBV6-5 to TRBJ2-1; TRBD2 matches 9 bases. Trimming cost V 2 bases and J 7 bases; bases outside gene matches: 3. This CDR3 is built from 14 residues. Germline CDR1 is MNHEY and CDR2 is SVGAGI. DNA for the CDR3: TGTGCCAGCAGTTACGCGGGGGGGTCAAATGAGCAGTTCTTC. Amino acid sequence: CASSYAGGSNEQFF.

This chain connects TRBV27 to TRBJ2-1, with TRBD1 identical over 10 bases. This CDR3 has 13 residues. After removal of 6 bases from V and 14 bases from J, the junction contained 10 bases not matched to a gene. CDR1 and CDR2 from the germline V gene are MNHEY and SMNVEV (reference sequence). The CDR3 region is CASSLTSGTGEFF. In nucleotides, the CDR3 is TGTGCCAGCAGCCTAACCTCCGGGACAGGGGAGTTCTTC.

The rearrangement uses TRBV4-2 and TRBJ2-3; possibly TRBD2 for D (6 bases). The germline V and J ends were trimmed by 2 bases and 1 base, with 10 bases remaining between them. CDR3 length: 15 residues. The germline V gene encodes CDR1 LGHNA and CDR2 YNFKEQ. The DNA of the CDR3 is TGTGCCAGCAGCCAACTCGGAGGGGGCACAGATACGCAGTATTTT. Its translation: CASSQLGGGTDTQYF.

This chain links TRBV7-9 with TRBJ1-2; weak D call: TRBD1 (6 bases). This CDR3 region has 14 residues. The V gene lost 1 base and the J gene lost 0 bases, with 6 bases spanning the gap. From germline, CDR1 is SEHNR and CDR2 FQNEAQ (reference sequence). CDR3 amino acids: CASSLDRANYGYTF. The DNA of the CDR3 is TGTGCCAGCAGCTTAGACAGGGCTAACTATGGCTACACCTTC.

This clone was counted only a few times. The V gene is TRBV6-5, the J gene TRBJ2-2; TRBD1 aligns across 7 bases. The CDR3 is made up of 14 amino acids. The germline V gene encodes CDR1 MNHEY and CDR2 SVGAGI. The junction had 7 bases not matched to a gene; V was cut back by 7 bases and J by 5 bases. The CDR3 bases are TGTGCCAGCATGAGGGGGCGGTTAACCGGGGAGCTGTTTTTT. It is translated as CASMRGRLTGELFF.

V and J are TRBV28 and TRBJ1-6; 7 bases align to TRBD1. This CDR3 has 16 residues. CDR1 and CDR2 from the germline V gene are MDHEN and SYDVKM. Trimming removed 7 bases from V and 9 bases from J; junction bases left unmatched: 15. The CDR3 DNA is TGTGCCAGCACTAACCCTCGGGGTAGGGGGCGTTCACCCCTCCACTTT. Its protein is CASTNPRGRGRSPLHF.

CDR3 sequence: CASSDEKNTEAFF. In nucleotides, the CDR3 is TGCGCCAGCAGTGATGAGAAAAACACTGAAGCTTTCTTT. The chain joins TRBV10-1 to TRBJ1-1, with D unresolved. Germline V CDR1 and CDR2: WNHNN, SYGVQD (reference sequence). This CDR3 has 13 amino acids. Trimming removed 3 bases at V and 2 bases at J, with 7 bases between.

The rearrangement links TRBV13 to TRBJ2-7; D is possibly TRBD1 (6 bases). Germline CDR1 and CDR2: PRHDT and FYEKMQ (reference sequence). The V and J ends lost 3 bases and 6 bases respectively, with 12 bases between them. CDR3 length: 13 amino acids. This chain's CDR3 is CASSFGTPLEQYF. In DNA form, the CDR3 reads TGTGCCAGCAGCTTCGGGACACCCCTCGAGCAGTACTTC.

The chain couples TRBV5-1 to TRBJ1-2; D is unresolved. This CDR3 comprises 13 residues. The V and J ends lost 0 bases and 8 bases respectively, with 11 bases between them. Germline CDR1 SGHRS, CDR2 YFSETQ. CDR3 nucleotides: TGCGCCAGCAGCTTGGCCAATAGCTTAGGCTACACCTTC. This gives the protein CASSLANSLGYTF. The full variable domain, its missing parts supplied by reference TRBV5-1 and TRBJ1-2, is KAGVTQTPRYLIKTRGQQVTLSCSPISGHRSVSWYQQTPGQGLQFLFEYFSETQRNKGNFPGRFSGRQFSNSRSEMNVSTLELGDSALYLCASSLANSLGYTFGSGTRLTVV.

The chain employs TRBV10-2 and TRBJ1-2; D gene ambiguous. V was shortened by 3 bases and J by 2 bases, with 10 bases between the two germline ends. The germline V gene has CDR1 WSHSY and CDR2 SAAADI. The CDR3 covers 14 residues. The CDR3 sequence: CASSDLRQNYGYTF. Written as DNA, the CDR3 is TGCGCCAGCAGTGACCTCCGACAAAACTATGGCTACACCTTC.

This chain joins TRBV5-1 and TRBJ2-5, with a weak D call TRBD2 (8 bases). The CDR3 is 19 residues long. Germline CDR1 SGHRS, CDR2 YFSETQ. Deletions cut 4 bases from V and 4 bases from J, with 29 bases between. CDR3 sequence reads: CASSRYPGTRGRRGETQYF. CDR3 sequence (DNA): TGCGCCAGCAGCCGATACCCGGGGACTAGGGGGCGCCGCGGAGAGACCCAGTACTTC.

This rearrangement joins TRBV6-5 to TRBJ1-2, with no clear D. Trimming removed 10 bases from V and 7 bases from J, with 19 bases in between. CDR1 and CDR2 (germline): MNHEY, SVGAGI. The CDR3 covers 13 residues. Here the CDR3 DNA reads TGTGCCACCCGATTGGAAGCAGGCTCTGGCTACACCTTC. Amino acid sequence: CATRLEAGSGYTF.

This clone has more than one count but fewer than ten. This chain connects TRBV4-2 to TRBJ2-7; TRBD2 matches at 7 bases. The CDR3 length is 15 residues. J was trimmed by 0 bases and V by 1 base; bases with no gene match: 3. CDR1 and CDR2 (germline): LGHNA, YNFKEQ. The CDR3 region has the DNA TGTGCCAGCAGCCAAGGGGAGGGAAGCTCCTACGAGCAGTACTTC. Translating it yields CASSQGEGSSYEQYF.

The V gene is TRBV25-1, the J gene TRBJ1-1; the match to TRBD1 covers 8 bases. This CDR3 has 13 residues. The trim removed 6 bases at V and 4 bases at J, leaving 4 bases unmatched. The germline V gene has CDR1 MGHDK and CDR2 SYGVNS. CDR3 bases: TGTGCCAGCAGCATCACAGGGGGCACTGAAGCTTTCTTT. This sequence encodes CASSITGGTEAFF.

CDR3 nucleotides: TGTGCCAGCAGCCAACGACAGGGGGGGGCCACCGGGGAGCTGTTTTTT. Its protein product is CASSQRQGGATGELFF. The chain uses TRBV7-7 and TRBJ2-2, with 9 bases identical to TRBD1. Looked up from germline, CDR1 is SSHAT and CDR2 is FNYEAQ (reference sequence). J lost 4 bases, V lost 5 bases, and 8 bases had no gene match. The CDR3 loop spans 16 amino acids.

The chain employs TRBV11-2 and TRBJ1-1, with D uncertain. The CDR3 is made up of 15 amino acids. Trimming took 1 base from V and 0 from J, leaving 9 bases between them. Germline CDR1 and CDR2: SGHAT and FQNNGV. CDR3 protein: CASSLVPGLNTEAFF. CDR3 sequence (DNA): TGTGCCAGCAGCTTAGTCCCGGGGTTGAACACTGAAGCTTTCTTT.

The gene calls are TRBV5-8 and TRBJ2-1; 11 bases match TRBD1. Trimming took 3 bases from V and 2 from J; bases not matched to a gene: 4. This CDR3 has 16 amino acids. Germline CDR1 and CDR2: SGHTS and YDEGEE. Here the CDR3 DNA reads TGTGCCAGCAGCTGGGGACAGGGGGTCACCTACAATGAGCAGTTCTTC. Translation: CASSWGQGVTYNEQFF.